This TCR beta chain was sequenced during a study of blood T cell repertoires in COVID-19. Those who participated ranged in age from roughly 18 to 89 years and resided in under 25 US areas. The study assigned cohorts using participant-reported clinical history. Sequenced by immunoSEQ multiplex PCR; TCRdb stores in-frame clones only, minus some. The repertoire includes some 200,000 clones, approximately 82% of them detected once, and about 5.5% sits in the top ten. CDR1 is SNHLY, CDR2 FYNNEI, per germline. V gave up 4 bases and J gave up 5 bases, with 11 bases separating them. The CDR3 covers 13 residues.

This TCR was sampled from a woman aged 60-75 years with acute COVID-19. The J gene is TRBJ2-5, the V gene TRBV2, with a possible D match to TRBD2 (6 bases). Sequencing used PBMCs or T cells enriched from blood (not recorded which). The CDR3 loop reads CASSGRGVETQYF. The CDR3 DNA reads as TGTGCCAGCAGTGGGAGGGGCGTGGAGACCCAGTACTTC.